This TCR beta chain was sequenced for a study of T cell repertoires in cytomegalovirus infection. Study-wide context: Both CMV infection and a matching HLA type were indicated by public TCR beta signatures. Study outcomes and limitations: The ex vivo response showed dominance by HLA-C-restricted CMV-specific TCR beta clonotypes. Using cumulative public TCR beta family frequency, the authors identified those who carried CMV together with the relevant HLA.

This clonotype has at least ten counts. Antigen unknown. TCRdb fed the reads into MiXCR, producing one record per CDR3 protein. The sample has nearly 550,000 distinct CDR3 sequences, about 15% seen once. The CDR3 is 17 amino acids. Germline values: CDR1 SEHNR, CDR2 FQNEAQ (reference sequence). The V end was cut by 5 bases, the J end by 2 bases, with 19 bases between. The chain recombines TRBV7-9 with TRBJ2-1; TRBD1 or TRBD2 may be the D gene (5 bases each). The clonotype originates from a human donor in good health (CMV status not recorded). Some clones in this sample may be carry-over from other donors' samples. Source material: CD8+ T cells from PBMCs. CDR3 in amino acids: CASSPSRDPNTYNEQFF. The CDR3 nucleotides read TGTGCCAGCAGCCCCAGCCGGGACCCTAACACCTACAATGAGCAGTTCTTC. The full variable domain, rest sourced from reference TRBV7-9 and TRBJ2-1, is DTGVSQNPRHKITKRGQNVTFRCDPISEHNRLYWYRQTLGQGPEFLTYFQNEAQLEKSRLLSDRFSAERPKGSFSTLEIQRTEQGDSAMYLCASSPSRDPNTYNEQFFGPGTRLTVL.